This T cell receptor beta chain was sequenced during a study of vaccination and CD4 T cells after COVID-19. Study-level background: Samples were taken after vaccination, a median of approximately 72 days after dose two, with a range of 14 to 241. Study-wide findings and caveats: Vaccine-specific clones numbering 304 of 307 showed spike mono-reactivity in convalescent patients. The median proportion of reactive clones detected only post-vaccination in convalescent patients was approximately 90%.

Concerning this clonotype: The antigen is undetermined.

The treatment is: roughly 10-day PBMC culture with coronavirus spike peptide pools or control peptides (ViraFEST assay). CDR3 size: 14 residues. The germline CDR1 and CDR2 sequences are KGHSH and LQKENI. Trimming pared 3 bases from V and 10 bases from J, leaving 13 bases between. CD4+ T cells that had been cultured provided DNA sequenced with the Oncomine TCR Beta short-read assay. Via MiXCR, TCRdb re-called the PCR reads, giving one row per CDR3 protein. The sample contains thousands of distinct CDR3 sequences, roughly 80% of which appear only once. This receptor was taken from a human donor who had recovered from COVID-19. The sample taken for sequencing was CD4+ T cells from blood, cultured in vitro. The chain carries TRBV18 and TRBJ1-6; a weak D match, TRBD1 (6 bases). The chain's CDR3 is CASSPGSQGSPLHF. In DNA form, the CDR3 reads TGTGCCAGCTCACCCGGGTCTCAGGGGTCACCCCTCCACTTT. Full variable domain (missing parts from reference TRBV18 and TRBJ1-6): NAGVMQNPRHLVRRRGQEARLRCSPMKGHSHVYWYRQLPEEGLKFMVYLQKENIIDESGMPKERFSAEFPKEGPSILRIQQVVRGDSAAYFCASSPGSQGSPLHFGNGTRLTVT.